These 11 T cell receptor beta chains were all obtained from the same sample, sequenced in a study of beta chain features in type 1 diabetes. Sequencing targeted expressed TCRB transcripts, as all isolated RNA had been reverse transcribed. This table comes from immunoSEQ multiplex PCR, and its TCRdb copy is limited to in-frame clones, with some not included. Of 850,000 to 900,000 clones detected, about a sixth appear once; the ten largest clones hold 0.023%. The sample taken for sequencing was naive CD4+ T cells from blood. Receptor source: a young woman in good health.

The CDR3 region has the DNA TGTGCCAGCAGCTTGTGGCGGTCAACCTACGAGCAGTACTTC. Protein sequence: CASSLWRSTYEQYF. This chain connects TRBV5-6 to TRBJ2-7; D remains ambiguous. Trimming shortened V by 1 base and J by 2 bases, and 10 bases separated the two germline ends. From germline, CDR1 is SGHDT and CDR2 YYEEEE. The CDR3 spans 14 residues.

This chain joins TRBV29-1 and TRBJ2-2; 8 bases match TRBD2. The CDR3 consists of 13 residues. Per the germline V gene, CDR1 is SQVTM and CDR2 is ANQGSEA. The junction had 4 bases not matched to a gene; V was cut back by 6 bases and J by 4 bases. CDR3 loop: CSVGTSFTGELFF. The CDR3 DNA is TGCAGCGTGGGGACTAGTTTCACCGGGGAGCTGTTTTTT.

This clone has just a few counts. The chain is built from TRBV2 and TRBJ2-5; a possible D gene is TRBD2 (6 bases). V lost 4 bases to trimming and J lost 5 bases, with 23 bases between them. The CDR3 is 17 residues long. Germline V gives CDR1 SNHLY, CDR2 FYNNEI. The CDR3 spells CASSVVQSRRAGETQYF. As DNA, the CDR3 is TGTGCCAGCAGTGTCGTTCAGTCCCGGAGGGCCGGTGAGACCCAGTACTTC.

The V call is TRBV18, the J call TRBJ2-5; 11 bases match TRBD2. CDR3 length equals 16 residues. The V and J ends lost 5 bases and 2 bases, in that order; junction bases with no gene match: 7. Looked up from germline, CDR1 is KGHSH and CDR2 is LQKENI. The CDR3 nucleotides are TGTGCCAGCTCATCCTGGACTAGCGGGCCGCAAGAGACCCAGTACTTC. This gives the protein CASSSWTSGPQETQYF.

The chain employs TRBV18 and TRBJ2-1, with D maybe TRBD2 (5 bases). The V gene lost 2 bases and the J gene lost 1 base, with 12 bases spanning the gap. The CDR3 consists of 16 residues. Germline V gene sequence: CDR1 KGHSH, CDR2 LQKENI. The CDR3 region has the DNA TGTGCCAGCTCACCAGGGAGCCTAGCATCCTACAATGAGCAGTTCTTC. Protein product: CASSPGSLASYNEQFF.

This chain uses TRBV7-6 with TRBJ1-1; no clear D gene. Trimming took off 1 base at V and 4 bases at J, with 7 bases between the two ends. Germline CDR1 is SGHVS and CDR2 is FNYEAQ. This CDR3 is 13 amino acids long. The CDR3, as DNA: TGTGCCAGCAGCTTAGAACCCGGCACTGAAGCTTTCTTT. Translation: CASSLEPGTEAFF. Looking up the rest from reference TRBV7-6 and TRBJ1-1 gives the full variable domain: GAGVSQSPRYKVTKRGQDVALRCDPISGHVSLYWYRQALGQGPEFLTYFNYEAQQDKSGLPNDRFSAERPEGSISTLTIQRTEQRDSAMYRCASSLEPGTEAFFGQGTRLTVV.

The sample holds a few counts of this clone. The chain carries TRBV15 and TRBJ2-3; D might be TRBD2 (6 bases). Per germline, CDR1 LNHNV and CDR2 YYDKDF (reference sequence). There are 19 residues in the CDR3. Trimming stripped 0 bases from V and 0 bases from J, with 19 bases between. CDR3 loop: CATSRDFGGRRISTDTQYF. CDR3 bases: TGTGCCACCAGCAGAGATTTCGGAGGGCGAAGAATAAGCACAGATACGCAGTATTTT.

The V call is TRBV6-5, the J call TRBJ2-7, with D possibly TRBD1 on 5 matching bases. The CDR3 length is 15 residues. Germline CDR1 and CDR2: MNHEY and SVGAGI. Trimming pared 7 bases from V and 1 base from J, leaving 17 bases between. The CDR3 is CASKPMGSGSYEQYF. The DNA of the CDR3 is TGTGCCAGCAAACCAATGGGGTCAGGGTCCTACGAGCAGTACTTC.

V gene TRBV4-3 combines with J gene TRBJ2-7; no reliable D call. Trimming took 4 bases from V and 1 from J, leaving 14 bases between them. The germline gives CDR1 LGHNA, CDR2 YSLEER. This CDR3 has 15 residues. In nucleotides, the CDR3 is TGCGCCAGCAGCCGCAGTTCAGGACCATCCTACGAGCAGTACTTC. Encoded protein: CASSRSSGPSYEQYF.

This clone has more than one count but fewer than ten. In the same sample, other DNA sequences code for this CDR3. The V and J genes are TRBV11-1 and TRBJ2-1, with no clear D. CDR3 length equals 14 residues. The germline gives CDR1 SGHAT, CDR2 FQDESV (reference sequence). V was clipped by 5 bases and J by 1 base, with 9 bases between them. CDR3 DNA: TGTGCCAGCAGCCCAAGGGTGTCCTACAATGAGCAGTTCTTC. It encodes CASSPRVSYNEQFF.

The table lists this clone with a few counts. The chain links TRBV7-2 to TRBJ2-3, with unresolved D. The length of the CDR3 is 14 residues. Germline V gene sequence: CDR1 SGHTA, CDR2 FQGNSA. Trimming stripped 3 bases from V and 9 bases from J, with 16 bases between. CDR3 coding DNA: TGTGCCAGCAGCTTCAATCCGACCCCGGAGACGCAGTATTTT. As protein: CASSFNPTPETQYF.